This passage covers 23 T cell receptor beta chains from one sample sequenced in a study of Graves' ophthalmopathy and Graves' hyperthyroidism. From RNA, the CDR3 regions of TCR beta chains were amplified and sequenced. Amplification began with first-round RT-PCR using HTBI primers, then second-round multiplex PCR was performed. TCRdb ran MiXCR on the multiplex PCR reads and lists one entry per CDR3 protein. The profile covers 450,000 to 600,000 distinct CDR3 sequences, with roughly 40% appearing a single time and about 4% taken by the ten largest. The sample consisted of peripheral blood or thyroid tissue (not recorded which). These receptors all stem from an adult man with Graves' hyperthyroidism.

The chain employs TRBV29-1 and TRBJ1-2, with TRBD1 identical over 7 bases. Germline CDR1 SQVTM, CDR2 ANQGSEA. The CDR3 length is 14 residues. Trimming cost V 3 bases and J 4 bases; bases outside gene matches: 8. The CDR3, as DNA: TGCAGCGTTGAGACCGGGACAGTCTCCTATGGCTACACCTTC. It encodes CSVETGTVSYGYTF. Using reference TRBV29-1 and TRBJ1-2 for the parts outside the CDR3, the full variable domain is SAVISQKPSRDICQRGTSLTIQCQVDSQVTMMFWYRQQPGQSLTLIATANQGSEATYESGFVIDKFPISRPNLTFSTLTVSNMSPEDSSIYLCSVETGTVSYGYTFGSGTRLTVV.

This clonotype came up a few times. This rearrangement joins TRBV11-2 to TRBJ2-3; a possible D gene is TRBD1 (6 bases). CDR1 is SGHAT and CDR2 is FQNNGV in the germline V gene. The germline V and J ends were trimmed by 10 bases and 0 bases, with 11 bases remaining between them. This CDR3 is built from 13 residues. CDR3 DNA: TGTGCCACAAGGGACACCAGCACAGATACGCAGTATTTT. Its protein is CATRDTSTDTQYF.

There are a few counts of this clonotype. The rearrangement links TRBV7-8 to TRBJ2-3, with D perhaps TRBD2 (6 bases). Germline CDR1 and CDR2: SGHVS and FQNEAQ. The length of the CDR3 is 14 residues. With 3 bases removed from V and 3 bases from J, the gap between germline ends came to 10 bases. In nucleotides, the CDR3 is TGTGCCAGCAGCTTGGACTATGGGACAGATACGCAGTATTTT. Protein sequence: CASSLDYGTDTQYF.

This clonotype was observed a handful of times. The V and J genes are TRBV5-4 and TRBJ1-5; 9 nucleotides line up with TRBD1. V shed 1 base, J shed 11 bases, and the junction held 7 bases outside the gene matches. The germline gives CDR1 SGHNT, CDR2 YYREEE (reference sequence). CDR3 length: 14 amino acids. The CDR3 sequence is CASSLRQGGETQHF. The CDR3 bases are TGTGCCAGCAGCTTGCGACAGGGGGGAGAGACCCAGCATTTT.

CDR3 sequence (DNA): TGCAGCGTAGGGACAGGGACGCGGGAAAAACTGTTTTTT. Its protein is CSVGTGTREKLFF. The chain employs TRBV29-1 and TRBJ1-4; 9 nucleotides agree with TRBD1. V was clipped by 6 bases and J by 8 bases; unmatched bases: 7. Germline V gene data show CDR1 as SQVTM and CDR2 as ANQGSEA. This CDR3 has 13 residues.

This chain joins TRBV2 and TRBJ2-3; tentatively, D is TRBD1 or TRBD2 (6 bases each). V was cut by 6 bases and J by 2 bases, with 18 bases left in between. This CDR3 contains 16 residues. CDR1 and CDR2 (germline): SNHLY, FYNNEI. CDR3: CASSVLPGEDTDTQYF. The CDR3 bases are TGTGCCAGCAGCGTCCTGCCAGGGGAGGACACAGATACGCAGTATTTT.

This chain links TRBV2 with TRBJ2-6; 10 bases match TRBD1. Per the germline V gene, CDR1 is SNHLY and CDR2 is FYNNEI. V was clipped by 7 bases and J by 15 bases; unmatched bases: 9. The CDR3 runs 13 residues. As DNA, the CDR3 is TGTGCCAGCAAGAGAATCGGGACAGGGGCCCTGACTTTC. It yields the protein CASKRIGTGALTF.

CDR3 amino acids: CASSQGGGDPSYEQYF. The DNA for the CDR3 is TGTGCCAGCAGCCAAGGGGGGGGCGACCCTTCCTACGAGCAGTACTTC. This chain links TRBV4-2 with TRBJ2-7, with TRBD2 as a possible D gene (7 bases). Germline lookup yields CDR1 LGHNA and CDR2 YNFKEQ. The ends were cut back, 1 base at V and 1 base at J, with 14 bases in the middle. The length of the CDR3 is 16 residues.

The table lists this clonotype with many counts. V and J are TRBV7-9 and TRBJ1-5; TRBD1 might be the D (5 bases). Trimming left V 3 bases short and J 5 bases short, with 11 bases between. This CDR3 comprises 14 residues. The germline V gene has CDR1 SEHNR and CDR2 FQNEAQ (reference sequence). CDR3 amino acids: CASSFGGLDQPQHF. The DNA of the CDR3 is TGTGCCAGCAGCTTCGGGGGACTAGATCAGCCCCAGCATTTT.

In regard to this clonotype: It may be a read error: a sequence one base away is much more abundant. The rearrangement links TRBV12-3 or TRBV12-4 to TRBJ1-4; perhaps TRBD1 as D (6 bases). The CDR3 has 14 amino acids. The CDR3 protein is CASSPLQGPLKLSF. The CDR3 DNA follows: TGTGCCAGCAGTCCTCTACAGGGACCCTTAAAACTGTCTTTT.

The chain has TRBV2 and TRBJ2-1; D uncertain. The CDR3 is 11 amino acids. Trimming left V 7 bases short and J 9 bases short, with 10 bases between. Germline V CDR1 and CDR2: SNHLY, FYNNEI. CDR3 residues: CASILQSEQFF. The CDR3 coding sequence is TGTGCCAGCATTCTACAGTCTGAGCAGTTCTTC. Full variable domain (rest looked up from reference TRBV2 and TRBJ2-1): EPEVTQTPSHQVTQMGQEVILRCVPISNHLYFYWYRQILGQKVEFLVSFYNNEISEKSEIFDDQFSVERPDGSNFTLKIRSTKLEDSAMYFCASILQSEQFFGPGTRLTVL.

This clonotype came up once. The chain is built from TRBV15 and TRBJ2-5; D is ambiguous. The CDR3 consists of 14 residues. Trimming took 0 bases from V and 9 from J, leaving 14 bases between them. Germline CDR1 reads LNHNV; CDR2 reads YYDKDF (reference sequence). The CDR3 DNA follows: TGTGCCACCAGCAGAGATCTGAGTGGTCAGCCCCAGTACTTC. Amino acids: CATSRDLSGQPQYF.

The genes are TRBV7-9 and TRBJ2-5; no reliable D call. CDR3 length equals 13 residues. Trimming stripped 5 bases from V and 3 bases from J, with 10 bases between. The germline CDR1 and CDR2 sequences are SEHNR and FQNEAQ (reference sequence). The CDR3 is CASSEGFKETQYF. The DNA of the CDR3 is TGTGCCAGCAGCGAAGGGTTTAAAGAGACCCAGTACTTC.

In the case of this clonotype: One junction end disagrees with the germline gene, perhaps due to a read error. The genes are TRBV7-9 and TRBJ1-1; unclear D gene. Germline CDR1 SEHNR, CDR2 FQNEAQ (reference sequence). The CDR3 sequence is 14 residues long. The CDR3 DNA follows: TGCGCCAGCAGCCCCTCACCGATGAACACTGAAGCTTTCTTT. Protein product: CASSPSPMNTEAFF.

This clonotype has a handful of counts. The chain has TRBV10-3 and TRBJ2-5, with TRBD1 matching over 7 bases. The J call may be wrong; the DNA end is better matched by TRBJ2-1. The CDR3 is made up of 12 amino acids. Germline loops: CDR1 ENHRY, CDR2 SYGVKD. In nucleotides, the CDR3 is TGTGCCACCACGGACAGGTGGGATGAGCAGTTCTTC. Its protein is CATTDRWDEQFF.

In this sample, this clonotype turned up many times. The CDR3 loop is CASSLRSYGYTF. The CDR3 DNA reads TGTGCCAGCAGCCTCAGATCCTATGGCTACACCTTC. The V and J genes are TRBV5-6 and TRBJ1-2; the D is unclear. Germline CDR1 and CDR2: SGHDT and YYEEEE. The CDR3 has 12 amino acids. V dropped 4 bases and J dropped 4 bases, with 8 bases sitting between them. Using reference TRBV5-6 and TRBJ1-2 for the parts outside the CDR3, the full variable domain is DAGVTQSPTHLIKTRGQQVTLRCSPKSGHDTVSWYQQALGQGPQFIFQYYEEEERQRGNFPDRFSGHQFPNYSSELNVNALLLGDSALYLCASSLRSYGYTFGSGTRLTVV.

This clonotype was found many times. The rearrangement uses TRBV6-1 and TRBJ1-5, with 7 bases that match TRBD1. The CDR3 contains 13 residues. The ends lost 7 bases at V and 3 bases at J; junction bases unmatched: 3. Germline V gene data show CDR1 as MNHNS and CDR2 as SASEGT. The CDR3 nucleotides read TGTGCCAGCAAAAGGGGGCTCAATCAGCCCCAGCATTTT. Residues: CASKRGLNQPQHF.

This clonotype was counted between two and nine times. V is TRBV24-1 and J is TRBJ2-2; D not resolved. The V end lost 4 bases, the J end lost 1 base, and 6 bases lay between the germline ends. The CDR3 sequence is 14 residues long. Germline CDR1 and CDR2: KGHDR and SFDVKD. CDR3 bases: TGTGCCACCAGTGACCGTAAGAACACCGGGGAGCTGTTTTTT. Translating it yields CATSDRKNTGELFF.

In the case of this clonotype: A much larger clone differs from this one at a single base, so this may be a read error. The chain combines TRBV25-1 with TRBJ1-1; D is uncertain. Germline V CDR1 and CDR2: MGHDK, SYGVNS. The length of the CDR3 is 13 residues. The DNA for the CDR3 is TGTACCAGCAGCCTAGAGGAACTGGGCAAAGCTTTCTTT. Protein product: CTSSLEELGKAFF.

This clonotype appeared many times. The chain links TRBV3-1 to TRBJ1-2, with D uncertain. The V and J ends lost 3 bases and 7 bases respectively, with 12 bases between them. This CDR3 contains 13 residues. Germline V gene sequence: CDR1 LGHDT, CDR2 YNNKEL (reference sequence). The CDR3 DNA sequence: TGTGCCAGCAGCCACGTCGACCGAGGTGGCTACACCTTC. Translated, it gives CASSHVDRGGYTF.

The rearrangement uses TRBV3-1 and TRBJ2-5; 8 nucleotides match TRBD1. The V and J ends lost 4 bases and 5 bases, in that order; junction bases with no gene match: 6. The CDR3 is made up of 14 amino acids. CDR1 is LGHDT, CDR2 YNNKEL, per germline (reference sequence). For the CDR3, the DNA is TGTGCCAGCAGCCCTCGGACAGGGTGGGAGACCCAGTACTTC. Encoded protein: CASSPRTGWETQYF.

With regard to this clonotype: The junction and the germline gene differ at one end; a read error may be behind it. The J gene is TRBJ2-7, the V gene TRBV5-4; D tentatively fits TRBD1 or TRBD2 (5 bases each). CDR3 size: 15 residues. The germline gives CDR1 SGHNT, CDR2 YYREEE (reference sequence). Written as DNA, the CDR3 is TGTGCCAGCAGCCCACCGGGACGTAGTTCCTACGGGCAGTACTTC. Translation: CASSPPGRSSYGQYF.

This clonotype was seen a handful of times. The chain employs TRBV28 and TRBJ2-7, with D unclear. Germline V gives CDR1 MDHEN, CDR2 SYDVKM. Between the trimmed V and J ends, which lost 2 bases and 5 bases, there was a span of 10 bases. The CDR3 covers 13 residues. CDR3 nucleotide sequence: TGTGCCAGCAGTTTAAGGTTTCGGGACGAGCAGTACTTC. Amino acids: CASSLRFRDEQYF.